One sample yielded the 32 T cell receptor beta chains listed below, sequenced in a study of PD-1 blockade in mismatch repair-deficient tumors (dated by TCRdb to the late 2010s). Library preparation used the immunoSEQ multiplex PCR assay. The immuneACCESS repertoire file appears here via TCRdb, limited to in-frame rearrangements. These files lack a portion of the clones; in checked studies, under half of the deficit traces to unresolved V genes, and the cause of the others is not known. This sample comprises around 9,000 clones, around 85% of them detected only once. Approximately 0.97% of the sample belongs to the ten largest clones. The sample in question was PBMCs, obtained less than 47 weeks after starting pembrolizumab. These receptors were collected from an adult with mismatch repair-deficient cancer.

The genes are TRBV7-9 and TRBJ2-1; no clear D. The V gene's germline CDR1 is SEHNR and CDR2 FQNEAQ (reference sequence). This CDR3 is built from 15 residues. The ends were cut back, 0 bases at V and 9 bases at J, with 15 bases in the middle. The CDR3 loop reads CASSLALEPIGEQFF. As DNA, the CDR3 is TGTGCCAGCAGCTTAGCGCTAGAGCCCATAGGTGAGCAGTTCTTC.

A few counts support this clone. In nucleotides, the CDR3 is TGTGCCAGCAGTGAACATGGGGGCAAGCGAAACTACGAGCAGTACTTC. Its protein is CASSEHGGKRNYEQYF. The chain is built from TRBV25-1 and TRBJ2-7, with a possible D match to TRBD1 (6 bases). The CDR3 totals 16 residues. V dropped 2 bases and J dropped 3 bases, with 17 bases sitting between them. Looked up from germline, CDR1 is MGHDK and CDR2 is SYGVNS.

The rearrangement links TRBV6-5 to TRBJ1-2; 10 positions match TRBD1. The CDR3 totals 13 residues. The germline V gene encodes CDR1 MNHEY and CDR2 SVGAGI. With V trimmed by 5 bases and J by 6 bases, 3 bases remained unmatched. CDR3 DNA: TGTGCCAGCAGTCGGGACAGGGGTAATGGCTACACCTTC. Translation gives CASSRDRGNGYTF.

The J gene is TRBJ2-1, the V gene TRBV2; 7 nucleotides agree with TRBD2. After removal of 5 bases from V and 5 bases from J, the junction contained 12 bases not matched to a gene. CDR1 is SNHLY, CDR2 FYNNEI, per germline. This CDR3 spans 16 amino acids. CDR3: CASSIFLREPDNEQFF. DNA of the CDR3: TGTGCCAGCAGTATCTTTCTGCGGGAGCCCGACAATGAGCAGTTCTTC. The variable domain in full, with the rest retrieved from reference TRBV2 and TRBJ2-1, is EPEVTQTPSHQVTQMGQEVILRCVPISNHLYFYWYRQILGQKVEFLVSFYNNEISEKSEIFDDQFSVERPDGSNFTLKIRSTKLEDSAMYFCASSIFLREPDNEQFFGPGTRLTVL.

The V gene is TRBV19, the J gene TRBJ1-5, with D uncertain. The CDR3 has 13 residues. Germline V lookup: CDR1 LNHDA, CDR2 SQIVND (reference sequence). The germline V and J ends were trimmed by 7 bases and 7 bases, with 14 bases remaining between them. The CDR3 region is CASNPTEAQPQHF. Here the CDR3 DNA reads TGTGCCAGTAACCCCACCGAGGCCCAGCCCCAGCATTTT.

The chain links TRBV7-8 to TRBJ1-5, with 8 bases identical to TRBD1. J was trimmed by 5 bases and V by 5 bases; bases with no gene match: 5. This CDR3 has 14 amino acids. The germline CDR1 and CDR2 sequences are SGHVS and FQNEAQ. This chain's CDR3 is CASSPGQGHQPQHF. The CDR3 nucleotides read TGTGCCAGCAGCCCAGGACAGGGACATCAGCCCCAGCATTTT.

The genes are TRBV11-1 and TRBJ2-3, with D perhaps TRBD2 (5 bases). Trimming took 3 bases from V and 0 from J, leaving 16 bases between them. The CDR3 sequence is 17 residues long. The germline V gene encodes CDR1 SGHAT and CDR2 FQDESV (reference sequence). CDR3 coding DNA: TGTGCCAGCAGCTTTTCGGCTAGCTACTTTAGCACAGATACGCAGTATTTT. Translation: CASSFSASYFSTDTQYF.

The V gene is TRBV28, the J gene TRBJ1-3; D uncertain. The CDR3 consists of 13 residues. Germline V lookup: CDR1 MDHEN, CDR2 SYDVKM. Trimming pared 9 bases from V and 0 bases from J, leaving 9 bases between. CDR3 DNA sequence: TGTGCCAGTCTAAGATCCTCTGGAAACACCATATATTTT. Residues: CASLRSSGNTIYF.

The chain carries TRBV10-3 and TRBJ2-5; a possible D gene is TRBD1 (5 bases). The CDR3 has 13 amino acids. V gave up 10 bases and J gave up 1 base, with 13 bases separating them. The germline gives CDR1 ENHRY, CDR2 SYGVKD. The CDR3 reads CATTNRSQETQYF. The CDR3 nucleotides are TGTGCCACCACTAACAGGTCCCAAGAGACCCAGTACTTC.

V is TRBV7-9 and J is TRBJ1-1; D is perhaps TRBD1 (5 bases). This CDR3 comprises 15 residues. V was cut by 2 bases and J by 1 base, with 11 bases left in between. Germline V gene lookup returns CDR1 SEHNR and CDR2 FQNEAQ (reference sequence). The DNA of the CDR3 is TGTGCCAGCAGCTTAACAAGGACAAGGAACACTGAAGCTTTCTTT. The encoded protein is CASSLTRTRNTEAFF.

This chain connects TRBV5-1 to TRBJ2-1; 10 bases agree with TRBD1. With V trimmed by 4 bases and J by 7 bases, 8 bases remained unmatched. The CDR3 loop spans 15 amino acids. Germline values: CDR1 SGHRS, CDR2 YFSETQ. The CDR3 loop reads CASSLGTGVTNEQFF. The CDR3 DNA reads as TGCGCCAGCAGCCTTGGGACAGGGGTGACTAATGAGCAGTTCTTC.

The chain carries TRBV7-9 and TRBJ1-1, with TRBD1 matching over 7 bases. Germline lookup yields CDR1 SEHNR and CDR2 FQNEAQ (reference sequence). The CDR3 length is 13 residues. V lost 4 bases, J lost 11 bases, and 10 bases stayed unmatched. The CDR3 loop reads CASSSLQGQGAFF. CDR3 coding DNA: TGTGCCAGCAGCTCATTACAGGGGCAAGGGGCTTTCTTT. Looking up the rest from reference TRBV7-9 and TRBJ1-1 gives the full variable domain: DTGVSQNPRHKITKRGQNVTFRCDPISEHNRLYWYRQTLGQGPEFLTYFQNEAQLEKSRLLSDRFSAERPKGSFSTLEIQRTEQGDSAMYLCASSSLQGQGAFFGQGTRLTVV.

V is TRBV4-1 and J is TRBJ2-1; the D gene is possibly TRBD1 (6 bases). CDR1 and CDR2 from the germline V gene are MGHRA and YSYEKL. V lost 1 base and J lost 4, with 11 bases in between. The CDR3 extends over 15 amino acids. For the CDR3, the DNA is TGCGCCAGCAGCCAAGTCCGGACAGCTTACAATGAGCAGTTCTTC. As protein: CASSQVRTAYNEQFF.

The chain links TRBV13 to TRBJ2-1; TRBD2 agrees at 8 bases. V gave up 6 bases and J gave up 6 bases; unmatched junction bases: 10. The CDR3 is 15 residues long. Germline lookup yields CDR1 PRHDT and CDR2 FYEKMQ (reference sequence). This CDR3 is CASSRSGSSINEQFF. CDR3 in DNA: TGTGCCAGCAGTAGGAGCGGGAGTTCGATCAATGAGCAGTTCTTC.

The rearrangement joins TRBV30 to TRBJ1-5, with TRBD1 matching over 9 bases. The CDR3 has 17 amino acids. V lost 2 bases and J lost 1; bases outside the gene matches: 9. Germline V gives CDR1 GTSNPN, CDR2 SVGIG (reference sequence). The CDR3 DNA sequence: TGTGCCTGGAGTTCGAAGGGACAGGGAAGAAGCAATCAGCCCCAGCATTTT. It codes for CAWSSKGQGRSNQPQHF.

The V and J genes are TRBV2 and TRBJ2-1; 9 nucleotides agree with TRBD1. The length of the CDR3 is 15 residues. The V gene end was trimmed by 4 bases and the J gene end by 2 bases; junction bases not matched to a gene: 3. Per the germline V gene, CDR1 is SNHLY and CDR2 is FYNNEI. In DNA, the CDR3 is TGTGCCAGCAGTGTGGGACAGGGAACCTACAATGAGCAGTTCTTC. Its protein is CASSVGQGTYNEQFF.

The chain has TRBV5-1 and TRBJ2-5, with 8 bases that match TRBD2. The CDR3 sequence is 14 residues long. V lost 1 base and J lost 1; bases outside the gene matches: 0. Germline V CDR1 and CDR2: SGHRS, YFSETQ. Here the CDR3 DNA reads TGCGCCAGCAGCTTGACTAGCGGCCAAGAGACCCAGTACTTC. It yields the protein CASSLTSGQETQYF.

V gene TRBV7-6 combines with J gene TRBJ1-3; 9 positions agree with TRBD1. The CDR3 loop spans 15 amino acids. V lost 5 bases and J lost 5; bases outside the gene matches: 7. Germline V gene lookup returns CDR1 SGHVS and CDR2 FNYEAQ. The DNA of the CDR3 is TGTGCCAGCAGCCAGGGACAGGGCGAACGAAACACCATATATTTT. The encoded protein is CASSQGQGERNTIYF.

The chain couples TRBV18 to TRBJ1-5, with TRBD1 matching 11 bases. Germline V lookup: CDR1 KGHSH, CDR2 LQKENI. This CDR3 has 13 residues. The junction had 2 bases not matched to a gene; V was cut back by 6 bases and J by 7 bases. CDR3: CASSGDRGQPQHF. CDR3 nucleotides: TGTGCCAGCTCCGGGGACAGGGGGCAGCCCCAGCATTTT.

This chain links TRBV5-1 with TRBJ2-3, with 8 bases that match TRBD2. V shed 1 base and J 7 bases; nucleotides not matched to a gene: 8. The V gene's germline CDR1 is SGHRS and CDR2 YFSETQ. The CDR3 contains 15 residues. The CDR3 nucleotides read TGCGCCAGCAGCTTGTTTCTAGCGGGCACTAATACGCAGTATTTT. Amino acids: CASSLFLAGTNTQYF.

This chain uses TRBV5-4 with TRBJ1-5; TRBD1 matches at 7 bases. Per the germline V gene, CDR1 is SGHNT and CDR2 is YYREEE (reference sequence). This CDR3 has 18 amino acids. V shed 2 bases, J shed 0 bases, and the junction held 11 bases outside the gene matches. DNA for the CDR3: TGTGCCAGCAGCTTTGGCACAGGGGCCGCGTCTAGCAATCAGCCCCAGCATTTT. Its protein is CASSFGTGAASSNQPQHF. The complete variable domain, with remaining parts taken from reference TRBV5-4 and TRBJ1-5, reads ETGVTQSPTHLIKTRGQQVTLRCSSQSGHNTVSWYQQALGQGPQFIFQYYREEENGRGNFPPRFSGLQFPNYSSELNVNALELDDSALYLCASSFGTGAASSNQPQHFGDGTRLSIL.

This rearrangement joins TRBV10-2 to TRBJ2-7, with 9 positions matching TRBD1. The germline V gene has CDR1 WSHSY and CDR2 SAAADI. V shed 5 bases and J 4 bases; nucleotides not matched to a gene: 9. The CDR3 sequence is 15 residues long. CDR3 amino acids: CASSNRDRANYEQYF. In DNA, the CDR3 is TGCGCCAGCAGTAACCGGGACAGGGCTAATTACGAGCAGTACTTC.

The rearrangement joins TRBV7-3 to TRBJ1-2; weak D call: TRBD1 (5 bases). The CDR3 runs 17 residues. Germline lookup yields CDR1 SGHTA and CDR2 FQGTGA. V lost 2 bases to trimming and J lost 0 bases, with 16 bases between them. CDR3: CASSLDSTESSNYGYTF. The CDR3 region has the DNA TGTGCCAGCAGCTTAGATTCGACAGAGTCATCTAACTATGGCTACACCTTC.

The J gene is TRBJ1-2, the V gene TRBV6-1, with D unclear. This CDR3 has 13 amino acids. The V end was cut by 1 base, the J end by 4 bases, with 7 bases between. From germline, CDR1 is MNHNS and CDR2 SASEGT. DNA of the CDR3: TGTGCCAGCAGTGAAGGCAGTTCCTATGGCTACACCTTC. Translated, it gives CASSEGSSYGYTF.

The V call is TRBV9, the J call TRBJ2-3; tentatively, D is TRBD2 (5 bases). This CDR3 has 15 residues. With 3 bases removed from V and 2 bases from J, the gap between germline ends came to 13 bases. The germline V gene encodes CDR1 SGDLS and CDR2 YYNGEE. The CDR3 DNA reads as TGTGCCAGCAGCGCTAAGACTACCTCCACAGATACGCAGTATTTT. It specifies CASSAKTTSTDTQYF.

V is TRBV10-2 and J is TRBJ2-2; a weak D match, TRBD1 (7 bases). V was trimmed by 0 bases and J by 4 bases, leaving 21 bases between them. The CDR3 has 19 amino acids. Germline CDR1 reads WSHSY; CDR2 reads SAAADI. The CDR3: CASSESSRYRGLSTGELFF. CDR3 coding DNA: TGCGCCAGCAGTGAGTCATCAAGATACAGGGGACTGAGCACCGGGGAGCTGTTTTTT.

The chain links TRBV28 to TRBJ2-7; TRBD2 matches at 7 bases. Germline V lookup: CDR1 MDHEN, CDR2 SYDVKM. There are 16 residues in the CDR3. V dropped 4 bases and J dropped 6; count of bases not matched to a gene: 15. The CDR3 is CASSSYGEGGTPEQYF. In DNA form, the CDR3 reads TGTGCCAGCAGTTCATATGGGGAGGGAGGAACTCCCGAGCAGTACTTC.

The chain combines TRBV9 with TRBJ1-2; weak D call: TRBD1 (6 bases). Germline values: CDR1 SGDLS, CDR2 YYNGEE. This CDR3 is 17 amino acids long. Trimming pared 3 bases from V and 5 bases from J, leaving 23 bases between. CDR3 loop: CASSAHPAVTGIYGYTF. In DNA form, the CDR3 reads TGTGCCAGCAGCGCCCACCCGGCGGTTACAGGGATATATGGCTACACCTTC.

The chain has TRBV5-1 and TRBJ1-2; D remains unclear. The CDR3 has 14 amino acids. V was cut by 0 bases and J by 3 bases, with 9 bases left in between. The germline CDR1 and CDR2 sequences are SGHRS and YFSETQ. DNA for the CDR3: TGCGCCAGCAGCTTGGGTCGGGAATACTATGGCTACACCTTC. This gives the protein CASSLGREYYGYTF.

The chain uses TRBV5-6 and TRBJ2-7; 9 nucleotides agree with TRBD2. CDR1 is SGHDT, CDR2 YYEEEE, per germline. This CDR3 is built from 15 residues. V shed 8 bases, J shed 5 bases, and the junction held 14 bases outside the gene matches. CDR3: CASTPSGTSFHEQYF. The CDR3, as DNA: TGTGCCAGTACCCCTTCGGGGACTAGCTTCCACGAGCAGTACTTC.

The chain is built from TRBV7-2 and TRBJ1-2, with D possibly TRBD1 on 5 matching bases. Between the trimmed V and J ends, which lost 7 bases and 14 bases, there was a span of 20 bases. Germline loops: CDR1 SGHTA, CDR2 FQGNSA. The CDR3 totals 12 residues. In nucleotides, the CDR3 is TGTGCCAGCAATAACCCCGGCGGGACCACGACCTTC. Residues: CASNNPGGTTTF.

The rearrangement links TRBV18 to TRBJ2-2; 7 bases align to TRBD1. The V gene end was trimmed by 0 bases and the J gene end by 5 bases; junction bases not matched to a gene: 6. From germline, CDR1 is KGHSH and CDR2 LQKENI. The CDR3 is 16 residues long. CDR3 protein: CASSPPYQGQTGELFF. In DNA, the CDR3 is TGTGCCAGCTCACCACCGTACCAGGGACAGACCGGGGAGCTGTTTTTT.